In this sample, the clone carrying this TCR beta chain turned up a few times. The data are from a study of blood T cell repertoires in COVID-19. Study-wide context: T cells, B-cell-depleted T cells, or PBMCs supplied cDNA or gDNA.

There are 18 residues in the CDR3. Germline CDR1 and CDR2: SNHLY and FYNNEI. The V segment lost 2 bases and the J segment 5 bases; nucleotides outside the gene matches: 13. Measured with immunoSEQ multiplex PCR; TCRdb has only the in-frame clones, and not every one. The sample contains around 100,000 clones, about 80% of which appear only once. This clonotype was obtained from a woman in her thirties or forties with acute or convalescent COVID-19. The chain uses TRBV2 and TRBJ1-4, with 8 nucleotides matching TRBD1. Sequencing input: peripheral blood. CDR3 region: CASSEFAPATGGNEKLFF. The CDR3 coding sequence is TGTGCCAGCAGTGAATTCGCCCCCGCTACAGGGGGAAATGAAAAACTGTTTTTT.